The T cell receptor beta chain described here comes from a study of long-term antiretroviral therapy in people with HIV. The CDR3 is made up of 16 amino acids. Germline CDR1 and CDR2: SEHNR and FQNEAQ (reference sequence). V dropped 5 bases and J dropped 5 bases, with 19 bases sitting between them. Sequencing used immunoSEQ v3.0 at survey level. Libraries were prepared by immunoSEQ multiplex PCR; TCRdb keeps only in-frame clonotypes and omits some of them. The sample holds 25,000 to 30,000 clones; 75% to 90% are singletons and the top ten take 12% to 15%. This chain links TRBV7-9 with TRBJ2-1; D might be TRBD2 (7 bases). The sample here was unsorted PBMCs, taken 2.9 years after starting antiretroviral therapy. This receptor was identified in a man over 45 with HIV. For the CDR3, the DNA is TGTGCCAGCAGCCTAGGGGGGGCAGGCAATCACAATGAGCAGTTCTTC. This codes for CASSLGGAGNHNEQFF.